Presented here are 6 T cell receptor beta chains from one specimen sequenced in a study of blood T cell repertoires in COVID-19. Some clones are missing from TCRdb's copy, which holds only in-frame ones; the method was immunoSEQ multiplex PCR. This sample carries under 300,000 clones, 70% to 80% of them seen once, and the ten largest clones take 3.3%. What was sequenced was peripheral blood. All receptors derive from a woman aged 80 or older with acute or convalescent COVID-19.

This chain uses TRBV27 with TRBJ1-3; 9 bases are a match to TRBD1. The V segment lost 5 bases and the J segment 0 bases; nucleotides outside the gene matches: 8. The CDR3 is 17 residues long. Germline V gene lookup returns CDR1 MNHEY and CDR2 SMNVEV (reference sequence). CDR3 sequence reads: CASSLSGQGNSGNTIYF. The CDR3 DNA reads TGTGCCAGCAGTCTCTCGGGACAGGGAAACTCTGGAAACACCATATATTTT.

This CDR3 reads CASAGTSGLRGTDTQYF. CDR3 DNA sequence: TGCGCCAGCGCGGGGACTAGCGGTTTAAGAGGCACAGATACGCAGTATTTT. This chain connects TRBV5-1 to TRBJ2-3, with 11 bases lining up with TRBD2. The germline gives CDR1 SGHRS, CDR2 YFSETQ. This CDR3 has 17 residues. The J segment lost 1 base and the V segment lost 7 bases, leaving 11 bases of the junction unmatched.

V gene TRBV5-1 combines with J gene TRBJ2-7; D is perhaps TRBD1 (6 bases). In germline, CDR1 is SGHRS, CDR2 YFSETQ. V was trimmed by 1 base and J by 2 bases, leaving 13 bases between them. The CDR3 length is 15 residues. In DNA, the CDR3 is TGCGCCAGCAGCTTGTCAGCCGGGACAACCTACGAGCAGTACTTC. Protein sequence: CASSLSAGTTYEQYF.

The chain employs TRBV2 and TRBJ1-2, with a possible D match to TRBD1 (6 bases). CDR1 is SNHLY and CDR2 is FYNNEI in the germline V gene. Trimming removed 7 bases at V and 2 bases at J, with 23 bases between. This CDR3 spans 17 amino acids. CDR3 DNA sequence: TGTGCCAGCAAAACAGGGAGTATTTCGTTTTCGAACTATGGCTACACCTTC. Amino acid sequence: CASKTGSISFSNYGYTF.

The J gene is TRBJ1-5, the V gene TRBV7-9; D uncertain. The CDR3 length is 14 residues. Germline CDR1 is SEHNR and CDR2 is FQNEAQ (reference sequence). V was clipped by 3 bases and J by 0 bases, with 6 bases between them. CDR3 loop: CASSFQDSNQPQHF. CDR3 coding DNA: TGTGCCAGCAGCTTCCAGGATAGCAATCAGCCCCAGCATTTT.

This clone has a single count. The CDR3 coding sequence is TGCAGCGTTGGAAATGGTCGGGGGGCTGAAGCTTTCTTT. Translation: CSVGNGRGAEAFF. J is TRBJ1-1 and V is TRBV29-1, with TRBD1 as a possible D gene (5 bases). The V end was cut by 4 bases, the J end by 6 bases, with 15 bases between. The CDR3 is made up of 13 amino acids. Germline CDR1 and CDR2: SQVTM and ANQGSEA.